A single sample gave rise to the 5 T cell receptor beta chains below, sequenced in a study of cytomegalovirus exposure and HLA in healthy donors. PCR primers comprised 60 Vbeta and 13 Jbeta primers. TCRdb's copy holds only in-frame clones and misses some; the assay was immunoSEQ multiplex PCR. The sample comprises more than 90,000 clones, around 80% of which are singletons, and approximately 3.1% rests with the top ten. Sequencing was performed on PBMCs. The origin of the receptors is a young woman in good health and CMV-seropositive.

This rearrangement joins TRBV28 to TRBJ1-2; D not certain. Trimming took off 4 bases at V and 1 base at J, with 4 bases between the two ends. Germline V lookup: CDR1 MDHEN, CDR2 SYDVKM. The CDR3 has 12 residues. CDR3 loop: CASSYSNYGYTF. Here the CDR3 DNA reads TGTGCCAGCAGTTACAGTAACTATGGCTACACCTTC.

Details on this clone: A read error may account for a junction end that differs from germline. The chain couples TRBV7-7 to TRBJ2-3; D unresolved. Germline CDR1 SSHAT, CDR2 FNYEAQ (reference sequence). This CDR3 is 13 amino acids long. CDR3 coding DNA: TGTGCTAGCAGCCCCGGTCCGACAGATACGCAGTATTTT. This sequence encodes CASSPGPTDTQYF.

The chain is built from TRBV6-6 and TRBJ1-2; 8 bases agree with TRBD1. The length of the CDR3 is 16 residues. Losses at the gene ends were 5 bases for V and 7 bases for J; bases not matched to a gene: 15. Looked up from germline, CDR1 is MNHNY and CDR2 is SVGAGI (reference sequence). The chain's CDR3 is CASSGDRGPSRGGYTF. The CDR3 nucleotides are TGTGCCAGCAGTGGAGACAGGGGCCCGTCGCGTGGTGGCTACACCTTC.

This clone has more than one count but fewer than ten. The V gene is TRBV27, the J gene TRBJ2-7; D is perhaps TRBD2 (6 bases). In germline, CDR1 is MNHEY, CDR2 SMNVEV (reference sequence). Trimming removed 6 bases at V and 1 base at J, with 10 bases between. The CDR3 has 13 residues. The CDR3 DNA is TGTGCCAGCAGGCTGGCGGGGTCCTACGAGCAGTACTTC. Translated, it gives CASRLAGSYEQYF.

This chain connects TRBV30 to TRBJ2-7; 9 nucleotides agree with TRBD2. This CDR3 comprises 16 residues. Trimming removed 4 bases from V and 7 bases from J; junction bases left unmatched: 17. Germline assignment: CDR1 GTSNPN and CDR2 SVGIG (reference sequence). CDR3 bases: TGTGCCTGGAAAGTCCCTAGCGGGGCCGAGGGATTAGAGCAGTACTTC. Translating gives CAWKVPSGAEGLEQYF.